The 30 T cell receptor beta chains listed next were all sequenced from one sample in a study of T-cell reconstitution after alpha-beta-depleted transplantation in children (dated by TCRdb to 2016 to 2018). The library relied on PCR. TCRdb names Illumina HiSeq 2500 as the instrument used. TCR libraries were prepared with molecular barcoding, using unique molecular identifiers to normalize TCRbeta repertoire quantification. TCRdb passed the public sequencing reads through fastp at Q25 and MiXCR, retaining productive beta sequences. All rows with the same CDR3 protein become a single entry with the most common DNA and genes. The sample yields hundreds of thousands of distinct CDR3 sequences; around 13% were counted once. The top ten clonotypes cover 2.2% of the sample. Sample treatment or condition, as interpreted from the label and publication: allogeneic hematopoietic cell transplantation with graft depleted of TCRalphabeta T cells and CD19 B cells.

The sequencing used PBMCs, mostly from graft donor cells, collected 360 days after TCRalphabeta/CD19-depleted stem cell transplant. The receptor source for this set is a male patient under 18 who had a stem cell transplant for acute myeloid leukemia, so the T cells may come from the graft donor.

This chain connects TRBV7-2 to TRBJ2-1; 7 bases are a match to TRBD2. The V segment lost 6 bases and the J segment 5 bases; nucleotides outside the gene matches: 4. Germline-derived CDR1 and CDR2 are SGHTA and FQGNSA. This CDR3 has 13 residues. In DNA, the CDR3 is TGTGCCAGCAGATTTAGCGGGCACAATGAGCAGTTCTTC. As protein: CASRFSGHNEQFF.

This clonotype came up a few times. CDR3 sequence reads: CASSLALAGLSQETQYF. Here the CDR3 DNA reads TGTGCCAGCAGTTTAGCACTAGCGGGATTGAGCCAAGAGACCCAGTACTTC. This rearrangement joins TRBV28 to TRBJ2-5; 10 bases line up with TRBD2. The trim removed 2 bases at V and 1 base at J, leaving 7 bases unmatched. The CDR3 has 17 residues. Germline assignment: CDR1 MDHEN and CDR2 SYDVKM.

This clonotype was observed at least ten times. The rearrangement joins TRBV5-1 to TRBJ2-2; D uncertain. Germline V gene sequence: CDR1 SGHRS, CDR2 YFSETQ. This CDR3 is built from 15 residues. The ends were cut back, 9 bases at V and 3 bases at J, with 18 bases in the middle. CDR3 sequence (DNA): TGCGCCACACCATCGGAACCGCCGGACACCGGGGAGCTGTTTTTT. It is translated as CATPSEPPDTGELFF. The full variable domain, completed using reference TRBV5-1 and TRBJ2-2, is KAGVTQTPRYLIKTRGQQVTLSCSPISGHRSVSWYQQTPGQGLQFLFEYFSETQRNKGNFPGRFSGRQFSNSRSEMNVSTLELGDSALYLCATPSEPPDTGELFFGEGSRLTVL.

The chain has TRBV20-1 and TRBJ2-5; 9 bases agree with TRBD2. In germline, CDR1 is DFQATT, CDR2 SNEGSKA (reference sequence). This CDR3 has 11 amino acids. The CDR3 loop is CTSGTQETQYF. The CDR3 DNA follows: TGCACTAGCGGGACCCAAGAGACCCAGTACTTC.

This clonotype has a count of ten or more. The J gene is TRBJ2-1, the V gene TRBV28; TRBD1 might be the D (6 bases). The CDR3 contains 15 residues. The V and J ends lost 4 bases and 3 bases respectively, with 13 bases between them. CDR1 MDHEN and CDR2 SYDVKM come from the germline V gene. CDR3 bases: TGTGCCAGCAGTTCCCGACAGGTTTTCTACAATGAGCAGTTCTTC. Translated: CASSSRQVFYNEQFF.

This clonotype was detected only a few times. This chain connects TRBV28 to TRBJ2-7; maybe TRBD2 (5 bases). Germline values: CDR1 MDHEN, CDR2 SYDVKM. Trimming removed 3 bases at V and 2 bases at J, with 14 bases between. This CDR3 comprises 15 residues. CDR3 loop: CASSFPGLPTYEQYF. The CDR3 DNA sequence: TGTGCCAGCAGTTTCCCCGGACTCCCAACCTACGAGCAGTACTTC. The full variable domain, with the rest looked up from reference TRBV28 and TRBJ2-7, is DVKVTQSSRYLVKRTGEKVFLECVQDMDHENMFWYRQDPGLGLRLIYFSYDVKMKEKGDIPEGYSVSREKKERFSLILESASTNQTSMYLCASSFPGLPTYEQYFGPGTRLTVT.

Many counts were recorded for this clonotype. The chain links TRBV28 to TRBJ1-5; D uncertain. The V gene's germline CDR1 is MDHEN and CDR2 SYDVKM. Trimming left V 3 bases short and J 4 bases short, with 7 bases between. The CDR3 covers 13 residues. The CDR3 DNA follows: TGTGCCAGCAGTTTCACAGATAATCAGCCCCAGCATTTT. Encoded protein: CASSFTDNQPQHF.

The chain is built from TRBV20-1 and TRBJ2-7; TRBD1 matches 9 bases. Looked up from germline, CDR1 is DFQATT and CDR2 is SNEGSKA (reference sequence). J lost 5 bases, V lost 5 bases, and 10 bases had no gene match. There are 14 residues in the CDR3. The CDR3 DNA sequence: TGCAGTGCTTCCCCCTGGGACAGGGTCGACGAGCAGTACTTC. This codes for CSASPWDRVDEQYF.

This clonotype was seen a handful of times. This chain joins TRBV20-1 and TRBJ2-7; D remains unclear. Trimming removed 3 bases from V and 4 bases from J, with 16 bases in between. The CDR3 spans 14 residues. CDR1 DFQATT and CDR2 SNEGSKA come from the germline V gene (reference sequence). The CDR3 DNA reads as TGCAGTGCTAGTCTCGCCCAAACTATGTACGAGCAGTACTTC. It specifies CSASLAQTMYEQYF.

This clonotype occurred many times. The chain couples TRBV29-1 to TRBJ1-2, with D possibly being TRBD1 (5 bases). The CDR3 consists of 14 residues. The V gene lost 3 bases and the J gene lost 4 bases, with 15 bases spanning the gap. The germline V gene encodes CDR1 SQVTM and CDR2 ANQGSEA. CDR3 amino acids: CSVDGGEWSYGYTF. CDR3 bases: TGCAGCGTTGATGGAGGGGAGTGGAGCTATGGCTACACCTTC.

This clonotype appeared a few times. The chain uses TRBV4-3 and TRBJ2-1; TRBD2 agrees at 11 bases. This CDR3 has 15 residues. With 3 bases clipped from V and 9 bases from J, the junction kept 7 bases outside the gene matches. CDR1 is LGHNA, CDR2 YSLEER, per germline. The CDR3 DNA reads as TGCGCCAGCAGCCAGTTAGCGGGAGGGTCCGGTGAGCAGTTCTTC. The encoded protein is CASSQLAGGSGEQFF.

This clonotype has a handful of counts. The J gene is TRBJ1-1, the V gene TRBV6-5; 7 nucleotides match TRBD1. Trimming at V came to 0 bases and at J to 5 bases, leaving 6 bases not matched to a gene. The germline V gene has CDR1 MNHEY and CDR2 SVGAGI. The CDR3 sequence is 15 residues long. The CDR3: CASSYSTGLGTEAFF. CDR3 nucleotides: TGTGCCAGCAGTTACTCGACAGGGCTGGGGACTGAAGCTTTCTTT.

There are many counts of this clonotype. The genes are TRBV20-1 and TRBJ2-7; D not resolved. The CDR3 is 14 residues long. Trimming removed 2 bases from V and 4 bases from J, with 15 bases in between. Per the germline V gene, CDR1 is DFQATT and CDR2 is SNEGSKA (reference sequence). The CDR3 protein is CSARRTSRWYEQYF. CDR3 sequence (DNA): TGCAGTGCTAGAAGGACGTCCCGATGGTACGAGCAGTACTTC.

This clonotype was recorded at least ten times. The V gene is TRBV28, the J gene TRBJ2-7; 9 positions agree with TRBD1. The junction had 6 bases not matched to a gene; V was cut back by 2 bases and J by 7 bases. In germline, CDR1 is MDHEN, CDR2 SYDVKM. This CDR3 is built from 14 residues. The CDR3 spells CASSLGTGGREQYF. DNA for the CDR3: TGTGCCAGCAGTTTAGGAACAGGGGGCCGGGAGCAGTACTTC.

The V call is TRBV5-1, the J call TRBJ2-3, with D unclear. The length of the CDR3 is 17 residues. Between the trimmed V and J ends, which lost 2 bases and 0 bases, there was a span of 16 bases. Germline loops: CDR1 SGHRS, CDR2 YFSETQ. The CDR3 nucleotides read TGCGCCAGCAGCTTACCCCGGGCTTCCCCTAGCACAGATACGCAGTATTTT. Translated: CASSLPRASPSTDTQYF.

This clonotype was detected only a few times. The chain couples TRBV7-9 to TRBJ2-7, with D perhaps matching TRBD1 (5 bases). Deletions cut 5 bases from V and 3 bases from J, with 14 bases between. From germline, CDR1 is SEHNR and CDR2 FQNEAQ (reference sequence). This CDR3 has 14 amino acids. CDR3 sequence: CASSASGHIYEQYF. In nucleotides, the CDR3 is TGTGCCAGCAGCGCCTCCGGACACATCTACGAGCAGTACTTC.

The genes are TRBV29-1 and TRBJ1-5; 9 bases agree with TRBD1. Trimming took 6 bases from V and 6 from J; bases not matched to a gene: 6. Germline V gene lookup returns CDR1 SQVTM and CDR2 ANQGSEA. This CDR3 has 13 residues. The chain's CDR3 is CSVRTGEGQPQHF. The CDR3 region has the DNA TGCAGCGTGCGGACAGGGGAAGGTCAGCCCCAGCATTTT.

This clonotype was recorded at least ten times. This chain links TRBV30 with TRBJ2-7; D might be TRBD2 (5 bases). Trimming took off 4 bases at V and 4 bases at J, with 11 bases between the two ends. CDR3 size: 12 residues. CDR1 is GTSNPN and CDR2 is SVGIG in the germline V gene (reference sequence). The CDR3 protein is CAWNSGGYEQYF. The CDR3, as DNA: TGTGCCTGGAACTCAGGAGGATACGAGCAGTACTTC.

This clonotype has more than one count but fewer than ten. The chain is built from TRBV5-1 and TRBJ2-3, with D unresolved. Trimming cost V 3 bases and J 4 bases, with 12 bases left between them. The germline V gene has CDR1 SGHRS and CDR2 YFSETQ. The CDR3 contains 14 residues. The CDR3 spells CASSSVRAADTQYF. The DNA for the CDR3 is TGCGCCAGCAGCTCAGTCAGAGCCGCAGATACGCAGTATTTT.

The chain links TRBV28 to TRBJ2-6; perhaps TRBD2 as D (6 bases). Between the trimmed V and J ends, which lost 5 bases and 0 bases, there was a span of 11 bases. This CDR3 is 16 amino acids long. CDR1 and CDR2 from the germline V gene are MDHEN and SYDVKM. The CDR3, as DNA: TGTGCCAGCAGTCCCCGGGAGTTCTCTGGGGCCAACGTCCTGACTTTC. Protein product: CASSPREFSGANVLTF.

This clonotype was seen ten or more times. This chain connects TRBV7-2 to TRBJ1-6; D perhaps matches TRBD1 (5 bases). V shed 1 base and J shed 9 bases, with 7 bases lying between them. CDR3 length: 13 amino acids. CDR1 SGHTA and CDR2 FQGNSA come from the germline V gene. In DNA form, the CDR3 reads TGTGCCAGCAGCTTAGGGGGGACTTCACCCCTCCACTTT. Protein sequence: CASSLGGTSPLHF.

This chain links TRBV29-1 with TRBJ2-7, with D perhaps TRBD2 (6 bases). The CDR3 sequence is 13 residues long. Germline V gives CDR1 SQVTM, CDR2 ANQGSEA. V was shortened by 5 bases and J by 2 bases, with 13 bases between the two germline ends. The CDR3: CSVTSLFPYEQYF. The CDR3 region has the DNA TGCAGCGTTACTAGCTTATTCCCCTACGAGCAGTACTTC.

This clonotype showed up many times. The chain carries TRBV18 and TRBJ2-5; TRBD1 matches 7 bases. Germline CDR1 and CDR2: KGHSH and LQKENI. Trimming at V came to 8 bases and at J to 2 bases, leaving 5 bases not matched to a gene. The CDR3 spans 13 residues. The CDR3 is CASSPTGQETQYF. In nucleotides, the CDR3 is TGTGCCAGCAGCCCGACAGGGCAAGAGACCCAGTACTTC.

This clonotype was seen repeatedly, ten times or more. The chain has TRBV5-1 and TRBJ2-5; the D is unclear. This CDR3 is built from 16 residues. V was trimmed by 7 bases and J by 4 bases, leaving 23 bases between them. Germline V CDR1 and CDR2: SGHRS, YFSETQ. The CDR3 sequence is CASVETPKPGRETQYF. In DNA, the CDR3 is TGCGCCAGCGTCGAAACCCCCAAGCCGGGCAGAGAGACCCAGTACTTC. Using reference TRBV5-1 and TRBJ2-5 for the parts outside the CDR3, the full variable domain is KAGVTQTPRYLIKTRGQQVTLSCSPISGHRSVSWYQQTPGQGLQFLFEYFSETQRNKGNFPGRFSGRQFSNSRSEMNVSTLELGDSALYLCASVETPKPGRETQYFGPGTRLLVL.

This clonotype showed up just a few times. This rearrangement joins TRBV20-1 to TRBJ2-1; 7 positions match TRBD2. The V segment lost 6 bases and the J segment 4 bases; nucleotides outside the gene matches: 6. The CDR3 is 13 residues long. Per the germline V gene, CDR1 is DFQATT and CDR2 is SNEGSKA (reference sequence). CDR3 in DNA: TGCAGTGCAGTACTAGCGATGTACAATGAGCAGTTCTTC. Translating gives CSAVLAMYNEQFF.

The chain carries TRBV11-2 and TRBJ2-3; D perhaps matches TRBD2 (5 bases). The germline V and J ends were trimmed by 0 bases and 7 bases, with 29 bases remaining between them. Germline V CDR1 and CDR2: SGHAT, FQNNGV. This CDR3 is built from 20 residues. CDR3 coding DNA: TGTGCCAGCAGCTTAGAGGTGTGGGTTGGGAGAAGCGCCCCGAACCATACGCAGTATTTT. Translation gives CASSLEVWVGRSAPNHTQYF.

The sample holds a few counts of this clonotype. The CDR3 DNA reads TGTGCCAGCAGCGTAGCGCTAGCGCGGAACACCGGGGAGCTGTTTTTT. Translation: CASSVALARNTGELFF. This chain connects TRBV9 to TRBJ2-2; maybe TRBD2 (6 bases). Germline CDR1 and CDR2: SGDLS and YYNGEE. V lost 0 bases, J lost 1 base, and 10 bases lay in between. CDR3 length: 16 residues.

The sample holds many counts of this clonotype. The chain recombines TRBV29-1 with TRBJ1-2, with D unresolved. Germline lookup yields CDR1 SQVTM and CDR2 ANQGSEA. The V end was cut by 0 bases, the J end by 10 bases, with 9 bases between. This CDR3 contains 11 residues. CDR3 nucleotides: TGCAGCGTTGAAGACCGGTCTGACTACACCTTC. Its protein is CSVEDRSDYTF.

V and J are TRBV5-1 and TRBJ2-7, with TRBD1 matching over 8 bases. The CDR3 runs to 14 residues. Trimming took 7 bases from V and 2 from J; bases not matched to a gene: 8. Germline V CDR1 and CDR2: SGHRS, YFSETQ. CDR3 bases: TGCGCCAGCGGCACCGGGACAGGCGCCTACGAGCAGTACTTC. Protein: CASGTGTGAYEQYF.

This chain connects TRBV20-1 to TRBJ1-4, with a possible D match to TRBD1 (6 bases). The CDR3 sequence is 15 residues long. V lost 5 bases to trimming and J lost 5 bases, with 18 bases between them. The V gene's germline CDR1 is DFQATT and CDR2 SNEGSKA (reference sequence). The CDR3 loop reads CSAPTTPGANEKLFF. As DNA, the CDR3 is TGCAGTGCTCCAACCACCCCAGGGGCGAATGAAAAACTGTTTTTT.